This record covers a single T cell receptor beta chain. The table lists this clone with a count of one. Its antigen is not yet known. Base qualities are missing; no much larger clone stands one base away. This entry belongs to a study of cytomegalovirus exposure and HLA in healthy donors (dated by TCRdb to the late 2010s). Background for the entire study: According to a later analysis, one platform produced both the 110 or so validation repertoires and the 620 or so repertoires of the first cohort. The study was designed to test whether signatures of past pathogen exposure could be identified by cataloging public T cell receptors. Besides the first cohort of roughly 700 subjects, a separate validation cohort made up of 120 different subjects was used. To predict cytomegalovirus infection status, the study combined high-throughput TCR immunosequencing, statistical association of individual TCRs with disease status, and machine learning. What the authors observed across the whole study: A later analysis found that TCRs clustered in the first cohort also tended to co-occur in the 130 or so validation repertoires, with approximately 95% of cluster scores above 0. The authors suggested that the approach could potentially be extended to other disease states and immunological phenotypes. Most TCR sequences were observed very rarely across donors, whereas some public TCRs were present in many individuals. Cytomegalovirus status was reported to be diagnosed by the classifier with high specificity and sensitivity in both the original and validation cohorts. A later analysis had no HLA typing for the validation cohort, so co-occurrence there was scored across all 130 or so repertoires. The study gave a list of 150 to 200 TCR beta chains associated with cytomegalovirus. In vitro tests confirmed that a few of the cytomegalovirus-associated TCR beta chains recognize cytomegalovirus antigens.

The library was made by the immunoSEQ multiplex PCR assay. In the paper's pipeline: To diagnose cytomegalovirus status from the catalog of TCR beta chain sequences, a statistical classification framework was built. The table was pulled from immuneACCESS by TCRdb, which kept in-frame rearrangements only. Such tables lose some clones; where checked, under half of the loss comes from unresolved V genes, and the rest has no known cause. V and J calls and clone size come straight from that table; D and trimming were deduced from the DNA. The sample contains 90,000 to 110,000 clones, roughly 86% of them found a single time. Around 4.1% of the sample is taken by the ten largest. Looking up the germline V gene yields CDR1 SQVTM and CDR2 ANQGSEA. V loses 4 bases, J loses 0 bases, and the germline ends lie 12 bases apart. Including the terminal cysteine and phenylalanine, the CDR3 comprises 14 residues. Just the 42-base CDR3 DNA is kept, in frame starting at base 1.

The donors were included in the validation cohort of 90 to 150 subjects, a group kept apart from the roughly 700-subject first cohort. The sequence was obtained from a woman under 30 in good health and CMV-seropositive. The rearranged chain carries TRBV29-1 and TRBJ1-1; perhaps TRBD1 is the D gene, with 5 bases matching. The sample comprised PBMCs. Here is the DNA: TGCAGCGTTGTAAACTCAGGGATGAACACTGAAGCTTTCTTT. The translation is CSVVNSGMNTEAFF.